The next 12 T cell receptor beta chains were all read from a single sample in a study of CD8+CD57+ T cells in acquired aplastic anemia (dated by TCRdb to the late 2010s). Flow cytometry had shown CD8+CD57+ cell expansion in the patients selected for sequencing. The run used an Illumina HiSeq 2000. Genomic DNA was used as template for profiling of TCR beta VDJ combinations and CDR3 sequences. The public reads were quality trimmed at Q25 with fastp and then assembled into clones with MiXCR by TCRdb, keeping productive beta chains. Entries are consolidated by CDR3 protein sequence, retaining the most common genes and DNA. A total of 150,000 or so distinct CDR3 sequences appear in this sample, 40% to 55% of them only once. Jointly, the top ten make up approximately 3% of the sample. The sequenced sample consisted of sorted CD4+, CD8+, or CD8+CD57+ T cells (not recorded which) from PBMCs. The receptors were sampled from a human donor with aplastic anemia.

This clonotype was counted between two and nine times. The gene calls are TRBV2 and TRBJ2-7; 9 nucleotides line up with TRBD2. Germline V gene sequence: CDR1 SNHLY, CDR2 FYNNEI. The CDR3 length is 13 residues. V shed 0 bases and J 6 bases; nucleotides not matched to a gene: 0. As DNA, the CDR3 is TGTGCCAGCAGTGAAGCGCGGGAGGGCGAGCAGTACTTC. Translation gives CASSEAREGEQYF.

The chain links TRBV29-1 to TRBJ1-2; D gene unclear. Germline V gives CDR1 SQVTM, CDR2 ANQGSEA. V was pared by 1 base and J by 6 bases, with 6 bases between. The CDR3 spans 11 residues. This CDR3 reads CSVEGADGYTF. The CDR3 DNA follows: TGCAGCGTTGAAGGGGCTGATGGCTACACCTTC.

This clonotype has at least ten counts. This chain joins TRBV14 and TRBJ2-5; D is uncertain. CDR3 length: 15 amino acids. The germline CDR1 and CDR2 sequences are SGHDN and FVKESK. V lost 0 bases, J lost 5 bases, and 13 bases lay in between. The CDR3 DNA reads TGTGCCAGCAGCCAAGATCTAGGCACTGTCGAGACCCAGTACTTC. Encoded protein: CASSQDLGTVETQYF.

This clonotype has only a few counts. CDR3 sequence (DNA): TGCAGTGCTAGAGACCCAGATATGGCGGACGCACCACAAGAGACCCAGTACTTC. As protein: CSARDPDMADAPQETQYF. V usage is TRBV20-1 and J usage is TRBJ2-5; no reliable D call. The CDR3 runs to 18 residues. V gave up 0 bases and J gave up 2 bases, with 22 bases separating them. Germline V gives CDR1 DFQATT, CDR2 SNEGSKA (reference sequence).

This sequence joins TRBV15 and TRBJ1-2; 7 bases are a match to TRBD1. This CDR3 has 14 amino acids. The trim removed 1 base at V and 3 bases at J, leaving 2 bases unmatched. In germline, CDR1 is LNHNV, CDR2 YYDKDF (reference sequence). CDR3 amino acids: CATSRGGQYYGYTF. In DNA, the CDR3 is TGTGCCACCAGCAGAGGGGGACAGTACTATGGCTACACCTTC.

A few counts support this clonotype. V gene TRBV29-1 combines with J gene TRBJ1-2; a weak D match, TRBD1 (6 bases). With 6 bases removed from V and 8 bases from J, the gap between germline ends came to 19 bases. In germline, CDR1 is SQVTM, CDR2 ANQGSEA. The CDR3 has 13 residues. The CDR3 DNA reads TGCAGCGTGGCGGACAGCCGGGGACTGGGCTACACCTTC. This gives the protein CSVADSRGLGYTF.

With respect to this clonotype: Compared with germline, one end of the junction differs, possibly owing to a read error. The V call is TRBV2, the J call TRBJ2-1; 10 positions agree with TRBD1. CDR3 length: 14 residues. Germline CDR1 reads SNHLY; CDR2 reads FYNNEI. DNA for the CDR3: TGTGCCAGCGGGGGGGACAGGGGCTACAATGGGCAGTTCTTC. Translating it yields CASGGDRGYNGQFF.

This rearrangement joins TRBV4-2 to TRBJ2-7, with D possibly TRBD2 on 5 matching bases. V was shortened by 0 bases and J by 4 bases, with 22 bases between the two germline ends. This CDR3 comprises 18 residues. CDR1 LGHNA and CDR2 YNFKEQ come from the germline V gene. Here the CDR3 reads CASSQDAPTRGLDYEQYF. The CDR3 DNA reads TGTGCCAGCAGCCAAGACGCCCCAACACGCGGGCTGGATTACGAGCAGTACTTC.

V gene TRBV10-3 combines with J gene TRBJ2-2; 11 bases are shared with TRBD2. Germline V gene data show CDR1 as ENHRY and CDR2 as SYGVKD. The CDR3 loop spans 16 amino acids. V was pared by 4 bases and J by 3 bases, with 4 bases of the junction left unmatched. The CDR3 sequence is CAISAGTSGHTGELFF. CDR3 DNA: TGTGCCATCAGTGCCGGGACTAGCGGTCACACCGGGGAGCTGTTTTTT.

This clonotype has at least ten counts. This chain uses TRBV24-1 with TRBJ2-1; D not certain. Trimming took off 1 base at V and 4 bases at J, with 7 bases between the two ends. Looked up from germline, CDR1 is KGHDR and CDR2 is SFDVKD. This CDR3 has 14 amino acids. CDR3 nucleotide sequence: TGTGCCACCAGTGATTTCCGGGTTTACAATGAGCAGTTCTTC. This sequence encodes CATSDFRVYNEQFF.

The gene calls are TRBV2 and TRBJ1-1; maybe TRBD1 (5 bases). V was shortened by 6 bases and J by 0 bases, with 11 bases between the two germline ends. The CDR3 consists of 14 residues. Germline assignment: CDR1 SNHLY and CDR2 FYNNEI. In nucleotides, the CDR3 is TGTGCCAGCAGGGGGCTAATGGTGAACACTGAAGCTTTCTTT. This sequence encodes CASRGLMVNTEAFF.

The chain uses TRBV29-1 and TRBJ1-2; the D is unclear. The V end lost 6 bases, the J end lost 13 bases, and 18 bases lay between the germline ends. Germline assignment: CDR1 SQVTM and CDR2 ANQGSEA. This CDR3 region has 11 residues. CDR3 residues: CSVPHDGRGTF. The CDR3 DNA follows: TGCAGCGTCCCGCACGACGGCCGGGGCACCTTC.